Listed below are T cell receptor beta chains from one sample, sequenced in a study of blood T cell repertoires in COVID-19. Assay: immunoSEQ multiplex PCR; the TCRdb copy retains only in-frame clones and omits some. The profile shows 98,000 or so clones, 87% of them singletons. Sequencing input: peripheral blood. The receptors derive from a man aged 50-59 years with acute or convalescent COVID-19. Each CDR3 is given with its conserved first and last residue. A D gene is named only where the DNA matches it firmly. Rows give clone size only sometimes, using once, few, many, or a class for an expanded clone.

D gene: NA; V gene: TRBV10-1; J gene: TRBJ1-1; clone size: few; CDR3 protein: CASSPIGRGTEAFF; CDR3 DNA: TGCGCCAGCTCCCCCATCGGGAGGGGCACTGAAGCTTTCTTT
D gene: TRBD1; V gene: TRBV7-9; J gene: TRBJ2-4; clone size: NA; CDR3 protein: CASSHPEGARKNIQYF; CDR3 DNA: TGTGCCAGCAGCCACCCCGAGGGGGCGCGCAAAAACATTCAGTACTTC
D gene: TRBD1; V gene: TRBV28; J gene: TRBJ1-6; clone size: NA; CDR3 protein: CASRPGQGYSPLHF; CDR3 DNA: TGTGCCAGCAGACCGGGACAGGGGTATTCACCCCTCCACTTT
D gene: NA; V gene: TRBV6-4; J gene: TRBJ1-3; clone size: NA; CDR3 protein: CASSESSGNTIYF; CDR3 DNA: TGTGCCAGCAGTGAGAGCTCTGGAAACACCATATATTTT
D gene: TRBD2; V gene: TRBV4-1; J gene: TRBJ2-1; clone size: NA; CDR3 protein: CASSQGLAAPSYNEQFF; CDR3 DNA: TGCGCCAGCAGCCAGGGACTAGCGGCCCCTTCCTACAATGAGCAGTTCTTC
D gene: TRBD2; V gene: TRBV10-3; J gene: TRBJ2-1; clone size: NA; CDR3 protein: CAISEPGLAGGSSYNEQFF; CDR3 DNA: TGTGCCATCAGTGAACCGGGACTAGCGGGGGGGAGCTCCTACAATGAGCAGTTCTTC
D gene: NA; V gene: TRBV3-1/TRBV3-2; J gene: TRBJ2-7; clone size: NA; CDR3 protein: CASSQASVYEQYF; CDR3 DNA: TGTGCCAGCAGCCAAGCGAGCGTCTACGAGCAGTACTTC
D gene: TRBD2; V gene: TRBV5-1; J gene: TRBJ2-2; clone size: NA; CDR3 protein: CASSLSGRTSGSGLTGELFF; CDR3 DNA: TGCGCCAGCAGCTTGTCTGGCAGGACTAGCGGGAGCGGGCTCACCGGGGAGCTGTTTTTT
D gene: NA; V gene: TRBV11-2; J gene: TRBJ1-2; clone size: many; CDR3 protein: CASSPSRGSRGYTF; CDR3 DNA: TGTGCCAGCAGCCCTTCCAGGGGATCCCGCGGCTACACCTTC
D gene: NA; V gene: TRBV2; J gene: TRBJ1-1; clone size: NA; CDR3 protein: CASSVRRNTEAFF; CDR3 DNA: TGTGCCAGCAGTGTGAGGAGGAACACTGAAGCTTTCTTT
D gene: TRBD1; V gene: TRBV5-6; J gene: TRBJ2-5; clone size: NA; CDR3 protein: CASGQGWQETQYF; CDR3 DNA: TGTGCCAGCGGACAGGGTTGGCAAGAGACCCAGTACTTC
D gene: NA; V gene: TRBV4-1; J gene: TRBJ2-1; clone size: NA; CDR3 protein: CASSQEWTVSYNEQFF; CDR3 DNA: TGCGCCAGCAGCCAAGAATGGACAGTTTCCTACAATGAGCAGTTCTTC
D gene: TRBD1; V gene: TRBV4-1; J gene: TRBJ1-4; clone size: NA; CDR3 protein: CASSQERTGNEKLFF; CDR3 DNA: TGCGCCAGCAGCCAAGAAAGGACAGGGAATGAAAAACTGTTTTTT
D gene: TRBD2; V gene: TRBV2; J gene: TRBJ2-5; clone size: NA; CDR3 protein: CASSEVVAGGQETQYF; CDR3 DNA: TGTGCCAGCAGTGAAGTAGTAGCGGGAGGACAAGAGACCCAGTACTTC
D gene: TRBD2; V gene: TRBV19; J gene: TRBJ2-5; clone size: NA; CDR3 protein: CASSETSGYGTQYF; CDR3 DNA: TGTGCCAGTAGTGAGACTAGCGGGTATGGGACCCAGTACTTC
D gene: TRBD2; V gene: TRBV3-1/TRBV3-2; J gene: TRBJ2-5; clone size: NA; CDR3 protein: CASSQEKGKAGGRRNGETQYF; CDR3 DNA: TGTGCCAGCAGCCAAGAAAAAGGAAAAGCGGGAGGGAGACGAAATGGGGAGACCCAGTACTTC
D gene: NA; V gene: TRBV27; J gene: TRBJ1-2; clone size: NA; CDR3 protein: CASSSVGSNYGYTF; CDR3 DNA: TGTGCCAGCAGTTCAGTCGGGAGTAACTATGGCTACACCTTC
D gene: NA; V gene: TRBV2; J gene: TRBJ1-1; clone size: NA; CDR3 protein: CASSGSRNTEAFF; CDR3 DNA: TGTGCCAGCAGTGGGTCTAGGAACACTGAAGCTTTCTTT
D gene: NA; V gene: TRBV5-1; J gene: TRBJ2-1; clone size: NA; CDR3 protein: CASSPGTGSSYNEQFF; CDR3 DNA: TGCGCCAGCAGCCCAGGTACCGGAAGCTCCTACAATGAGCAGTTCTTC